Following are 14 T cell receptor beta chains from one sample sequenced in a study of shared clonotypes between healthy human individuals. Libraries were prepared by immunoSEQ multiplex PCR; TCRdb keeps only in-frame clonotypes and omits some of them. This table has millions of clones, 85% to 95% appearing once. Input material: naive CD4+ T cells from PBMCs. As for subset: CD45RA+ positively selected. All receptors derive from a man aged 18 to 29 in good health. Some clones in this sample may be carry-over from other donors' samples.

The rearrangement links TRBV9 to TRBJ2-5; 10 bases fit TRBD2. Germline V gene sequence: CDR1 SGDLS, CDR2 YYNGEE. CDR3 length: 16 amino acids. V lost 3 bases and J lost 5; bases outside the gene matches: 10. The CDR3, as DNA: TGTGCCAGCAGCGCGGTGGCTAGCGGGAGTTGGGAGACCCAGTACTTC. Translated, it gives CASSAVASGSWETQYF. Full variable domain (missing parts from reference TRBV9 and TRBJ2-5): DSGVTQTPKHLITATGQRVTLRCSPRSGDLSVYWYQQSLDQGLQFLIQYYNGEERAKGNILERFSAQQFPDLHSELNLSSLELGDSALYFCASSAVASGSWETQYFGPGTRLLVL.

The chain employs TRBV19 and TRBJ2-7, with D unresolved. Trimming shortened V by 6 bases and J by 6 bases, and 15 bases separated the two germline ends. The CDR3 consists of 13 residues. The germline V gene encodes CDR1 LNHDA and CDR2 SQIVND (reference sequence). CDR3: CASSERWSSEQYF. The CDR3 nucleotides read TGTGCCAGTAGCGAACGCTGGAGTTCCGAGCAGTACTTC.

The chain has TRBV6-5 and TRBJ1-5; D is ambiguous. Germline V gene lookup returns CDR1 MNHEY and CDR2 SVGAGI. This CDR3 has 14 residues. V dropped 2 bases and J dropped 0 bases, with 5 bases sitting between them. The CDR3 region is CASSYGPSNQPQHF. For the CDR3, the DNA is TGTGCCAGCAGTTACGGACCTAGCAATCAGCCCCAGCATTTT.

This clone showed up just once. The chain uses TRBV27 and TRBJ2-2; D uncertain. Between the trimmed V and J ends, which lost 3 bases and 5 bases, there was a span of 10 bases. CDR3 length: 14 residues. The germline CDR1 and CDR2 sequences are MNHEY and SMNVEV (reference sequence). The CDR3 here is CASSLRQMTGELFF. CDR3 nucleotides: TGTGCCAGCAGTTTGAGGCAGATGACCGGGGAGCTGTTTTTT.

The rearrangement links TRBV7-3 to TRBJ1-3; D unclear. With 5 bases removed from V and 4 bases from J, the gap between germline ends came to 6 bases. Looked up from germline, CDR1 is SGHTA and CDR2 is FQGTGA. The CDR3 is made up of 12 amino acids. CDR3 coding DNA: TGTGCCAGCAGCGAGGACGGAAACACCATATATTTT. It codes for CASSEDGNTIYF.

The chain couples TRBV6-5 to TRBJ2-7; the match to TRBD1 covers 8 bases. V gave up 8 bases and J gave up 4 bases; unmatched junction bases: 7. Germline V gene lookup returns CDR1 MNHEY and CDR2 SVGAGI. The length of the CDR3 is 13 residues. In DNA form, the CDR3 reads TGTGCCAGCGGTTTGGACAGGGAATACGAGCAGTACTTC. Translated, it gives CASGLDREYEQYF.

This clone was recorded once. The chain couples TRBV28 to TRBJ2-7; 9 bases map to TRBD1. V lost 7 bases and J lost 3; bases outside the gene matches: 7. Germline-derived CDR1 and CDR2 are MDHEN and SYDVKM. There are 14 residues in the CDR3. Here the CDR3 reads CASTDGTGFYEQYF. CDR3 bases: TGTGCCAGCACTGACGGGACAGGGTTCTACGAGCAGTACTTC.

In DNA, the CDR3 is TGTGCCAGTAGTACGATCAGGACTAGCGGATTCACAGATACGCAGTATTTT. Protein product: CASSTIRTSGFTDTQYF. The genes are TRBV19 and TRBJ2-3, with 10 bases fitting TRBD2. Trimming at V came to 4 bases and at J to 2 bases, leaving 9 bases not matched to a gene. The CDR3 is 17 amino acids. Germline-derived CDR1 and CDR2 are LNHDA and SQIVND (reference sequence).

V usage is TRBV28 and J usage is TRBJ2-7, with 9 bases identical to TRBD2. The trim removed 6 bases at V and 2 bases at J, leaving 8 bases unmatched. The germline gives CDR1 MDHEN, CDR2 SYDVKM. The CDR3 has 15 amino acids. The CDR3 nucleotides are TGTGCCAGCAGGAGTAGCGGGAGAGCCCCCTACGAGCAGTACTTC. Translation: CASRSSGRAPYEQYF.

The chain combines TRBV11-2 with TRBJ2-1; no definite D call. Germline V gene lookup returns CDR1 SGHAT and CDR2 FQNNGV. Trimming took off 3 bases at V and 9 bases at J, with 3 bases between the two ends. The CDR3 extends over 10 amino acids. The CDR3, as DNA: TGTGCCAGCAGCTTTGGTGAGCAGTTCTTC. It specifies CASSFGEQFF.

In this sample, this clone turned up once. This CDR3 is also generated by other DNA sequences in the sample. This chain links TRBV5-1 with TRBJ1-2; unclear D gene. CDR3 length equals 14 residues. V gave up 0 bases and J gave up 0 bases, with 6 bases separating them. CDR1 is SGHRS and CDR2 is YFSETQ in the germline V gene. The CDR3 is CASSLGPANYGYTF. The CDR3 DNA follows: TGCGCCAGCAGCTTGGGGCCCGCTAACTATGGCTACACCTTC. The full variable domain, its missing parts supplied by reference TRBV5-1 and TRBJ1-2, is KAGVTQTPRYLIKTRGQQVTLSCSPISGHRSVSWYQQTPGQGLQFLFEYFSETQRNKGNFPGRFSGRQFSNSRSEMNVSTLELGDSALYLCASSLGPANYGYTFGSGTRLTVV.

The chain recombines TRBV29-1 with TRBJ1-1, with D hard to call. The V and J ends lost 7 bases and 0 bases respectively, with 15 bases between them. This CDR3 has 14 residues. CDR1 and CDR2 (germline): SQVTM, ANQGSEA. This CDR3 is CSAQPLLVNTEAFF. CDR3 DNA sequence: TGCAGCGCCCAACCCCTACTAGTGAACACTGAAGCTTTCTTT.

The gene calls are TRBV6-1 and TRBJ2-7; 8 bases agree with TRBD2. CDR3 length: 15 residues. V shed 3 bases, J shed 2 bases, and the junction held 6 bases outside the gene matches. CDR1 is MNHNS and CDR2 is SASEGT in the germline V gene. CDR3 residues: CASSERLARPYEQYF. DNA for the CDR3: TGTGCCAGCAGTGAGAGACTAGCGAGACCCTACGAGCAGTACTTC.

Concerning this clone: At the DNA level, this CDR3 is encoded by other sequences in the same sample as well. CDR3 nucleotides: TGTGCCAGCAGCTTAGAGCTAGCTGAGGAGACCCAGTACTTC. This sequence encodes CASSLELAEETQYF. The V call is TRBV7-2, the J call TRBJ2-5; D perhaps matches TRBD2 (5 bases). Germline assignment: CDR1 SGHTA and CDR2 FQGNSA. The CDR3 runs 14 residues. The V end was cut by 1 base, the J end by 5 bases, with 11 bases between.